This T cell receptor (beta chain) was sequenced during a study of shared clonotypes between healthy human individuals (TCRdb year 2020). With respect to the entire study: Three men and two women, aged 18 to 49 years, made up the cohort. Per donor, three plates each were used for CD4 naive and CD4 memory, two for CD8 naive, and one for CD8 memory. Blood TCR repertoires of 5 or 6 healthy adults were deeply sequenced to estimate repertoire size and the extent of clonotype sharing between individuals. Different laboratories and diverse techniques were used to prepare libraries and sequence TCR repertoires, to increase sequencing depth and limit assay-specific biases. Between about 0.8 and 9.5 billion PBMCs per donor were obtained by leukapheresis. Points the paper makes about the study in general: Pairwise subsampling indicated that sequencing depth was expected to affect the degree of clonotype sharing among donors. Sampling was restricted to blood, and TCR repertoires in tissues likely differ from the TCR repertoires found in blood. Sharing across a handful of donors was observed for around 5% of naive CD4, over 3% of naive CD8, about 2.5% of memory CD4, and around 0.4% of memory CD8 clonotypes. Larger estimated clonotype richness was generally found for naive subsets than for memory subsets. The genetic and exposure-history diversity represented was limited by the small number of donors. Rarefaction of sorted-subset datasets indicated incomplete sequencing despite the large sequencing depth. Compared with non-shared clonotypes, the clonotypes found in all four sorted-subset donors had higher generation probabilities.

TCR CDR3 regions were amplified from genomic DNA by multiplex PCR using the deep immunoSEQ assay. Extracted genomic DNA from each cell subset was spread evenly across all wells of several immunoSEQ 96-well plates, with each plate serving as a replicate. For sorted subsets, each replicate PCR was loaded with roughly 200 ng genomic DNA, equivalent to approximately 27,000 T cell genomes. Purified libraries were quantified with a Qubit 3.0 fluorometer, sized on a Bioanalyzer 2100, and re-quantified with the KAPA Library Quantification kit. Each immunoSEQ 96-well plate was sequenced on its own single-read 150-cycle Illumina NextSeq 550 flow cell. Regarding the original processing steps: Because the immunoSEQ output included only junctional sequences and no quality scores, the filtering could not be the same as the filtering used for full-length reads. To assign V/J genes and CDR3, sequences were annotated against IMGT germline references using PyIR, a Python wrapper for IgBLAST v1.9. Any read was removed if the V/J assignment was weak (E-value above 1e-6), the CDR3 was missing, or the read contained stop codons, out-of-frame junctions, or ambiguous translated residues. A V3J clonotype was defined by an identical inferred V gene, J gene, and CDR3 amino acid sequence. Percentage overlap between repertoires was calculated by dividing the number of shared unique clonotypes by the size of the smaller repertoire. Repertoire richness was assessed with RTK rarefaction, the Chao1 estimator, and Recon v2.1 estimates of unobserved clonotypes. Generation probabilities were computed with OLGA for all TCRbeta clonotypes obtained by the gDNA method from four donors. TCRdb obtained this table from immuneACCESS and retained in-frame rearrangements with V and J assigned. These tables miss some clones; where compared with another copy, unresolved V genes account for less than half of the shortfall, and the remainder is unexplained. D and trimming were read from the DNA, whereas the V and J calls and clone size are those reported in that table. The sample table holds about 2.2 million clones, of which about 92% were seen once. 1.5% to 2% of the sample is taken by the ten largest.

As regards this clone: It has no known antigen specificity. No much larger clonotype is one base removed from it; base qualities were not supplied.

From the germline V gene (reference sequence), CDR1 is LNHDA and CDR2 is SQIVND. Ends trimmed: V by 4 bases, J by 5 bases; bases unmatched to a gene: 12. There are 16 amino acids in the CDR3, from cysteine to phenylalanine inclusive. Kept here is only the CDR3 DNA, which spans 48 bases and is read in frame from base 1. CD8 naive samples were obtained by positive selection for CCR7 among CD45RO-negative cells, yielding a CD45RA+CCR7+ population from which TemRA cells were excluded. The donors were healthy, HIV-negative adults with no recently reported acute infections or vaccinations. Every donor was a Caucasian adult living in Nashville, Tennessee, USA. Blood was collected by leukapheresis, and PBMCs were isolated by Ficoll-Histopaque density gradient centrifugation and then cryopreserved in liquid nitrogen vapor phase. Analytical flow cytometry was used to check the purity and quantity of each magnetically sorted T cell population. Each sorted fraction had its genomic DNA isolated and then quantified by UV absorbance on a Nanodrop 2000c.

Sequencing was done on a sample of naive CD8+ T cells from PBMCs. The cell subset or site label of this sample denotes: CD45RA+CCR7+. The receptor's source is a man between 18 and 29 years old in good health. Some clones in this sample may be carry-over from other donors' samples. The chain was built from TRBV19 and TRBJ2-5; 8 of the junction bases match TRBD1. The CDR3 corresponds to CASSTGTGPVGETQYF. The DNA sequence is TGTGCCAGTAGTACGGGGACAGGCCCTGTTGGGGAGACCCAGTACTTC.